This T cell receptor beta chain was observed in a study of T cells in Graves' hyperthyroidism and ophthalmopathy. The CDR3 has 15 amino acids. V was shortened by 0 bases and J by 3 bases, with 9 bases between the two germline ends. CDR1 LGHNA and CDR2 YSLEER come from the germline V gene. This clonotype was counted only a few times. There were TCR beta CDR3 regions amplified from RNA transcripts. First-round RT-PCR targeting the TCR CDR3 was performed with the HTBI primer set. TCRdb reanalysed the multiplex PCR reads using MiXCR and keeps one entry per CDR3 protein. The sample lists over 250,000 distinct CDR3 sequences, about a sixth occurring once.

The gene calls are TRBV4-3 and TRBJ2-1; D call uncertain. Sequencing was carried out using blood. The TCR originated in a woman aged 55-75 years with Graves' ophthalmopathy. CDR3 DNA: TGCGCCAGCAGCCAAGATTATACCATCTACAATGAGCAGTTCTTC. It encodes CASSQDYTIYNEQFF.